This record looks at one T cell receptor beta chain sequence and its context. From germline, CDR1 is MNHEY and CDR2 SMNVEV (reference sequence). The CDR3 contains 14 residues. The V segment lost 2 bases and the J segment 7 bases; nucleotides outside the gene matches: 5. A J-beta primer mix and a sample-barcoded 5' primer were used in a second PCR of about 7 to 12 cycles. TCRdb processed the 5' RACE reads anew with MiXCR; each CDR3 protein has one entry. The repertoire holds about 290,000 distinct CDR3 sequences, with around 27% as singletons. The data belong to a study of blood T cells in healthy people across ages.

The sequenced material came from blood. The gene calls are TRBV27 and TRBJ2-1, with TRBD2 matching over 7 bases. This receptor was obtained from a woman between 65 and 79 years old in good health. The CDR3 DNA sequence: TGTGCCAGCAGTTTACGGGATAGCGGGAATGAGCAGTTCTTC. Its translation is CASSLRDSGNEQFF.